These 31 T cell receptor beta chains were all obtained from the same sample, sequenced in a study of cytomegalovirus exposure and HLA in healthy donors. PCR used 60 Vbeta primers and 13 Jbeta primers. Assay used: immunoSEQ multiplex PCR; TCRdb lists only in-frame clones, some missing. This table holds 150,000 to 200,000 clones, roughly four fifths found once. Sequencing used PBMCs. The receptors were gathered from a woman between 18 and 29 years old in good health and CMV-seronegative.

The J gene is TRBJ2-1, the V gene TRBV5-8; 11 bases line up with TRBD2. The CDR3 is 17 amino acids. The J segment lost 9 bases and the V segment lost 0 bases, leaving 11 bases of the junction unmatched. Germline V lookup: CDR1 SGHTS, CDR2 YDEGEE. CDR3 coding DNA: TGTGCCAGCAGCTTGGTATCCCTAGCGGGAGGTCTTGGTGAGCAGTTCTTC. Amino acid sequence: CASSLVSLAGGLGEQFF.

The rearrangement joins TRBV30 to TRBJ1-1; D remains ambiguous. Trimming removed 0 bases from V and 9 bases from J, with 14 bases in between. This CDR3 is 13 amino acids long. The germline CDR1 and CDR2 sequences are GTSNPN and SVGIG (reference sequence). The CDR3 protein is CAWSVRNSRKAFF. In DNA form, the CDR3 reads TGTGCCTGGAGTGTAAGGAACAGCCGAAAAGCTTTCTTT.

The chain recombines TRBV25-1 with TRBJ2-1; a possible D gene is TRBD2 (6 bases). Germline values: CDR1 MGHDK, CDR2 SYGVNS. Trimming shortened V by 0 bases and J by 9 bases, and 21 bases separated the two germline ends. The CDR3 loop spans 17 amino acids. CDR3 sequence reads: CASSEYMVPGPGGEQFF. The CDR3 region has the DNA TGTGCCAGCAGTGAATATATGGTGCCGGGGCCCGGGGGTGAGCAGTTCTTC.

V is TRBV5-1 and J is TRBJ2-3; tentative D call: TRBD2 (6 bases). The CDR3 extends over 13 amino acids. The germline V gene encodes CDR1 SGHRS and CDR2 YFSETQ. The V and J ends lost 4 bases and 2 bases respectively, with 8 bases between them. The CDR3 is CASSRDSTDTQYF. The CDR3 region has the DNA TGCGCCAGCAGCCGGGACTCCACAGATACGCAGTATTTT.

This clone was seen more than once but under ten times. The V and J genes are TRBV2 and TRBJ2-7, with 7 positions matching TRBD2. CDR3 length equals 15 residues. V shed 3 bases, J shed 2 bases, and the junction held 7 bases outside the gene matches. Germline values: CDR1 SNHLY, CDR2 FYNNEI. The CDR3 region has the DNA TGTGCCAGCAGTGAGGATCGGGGAGGGCCCTACGAGCAGTACTTC. Its translation is CASSEDRGGPYEQYF. Supplemented by reference TRBV2 and TRBJ2-7, the full variable domain reads EPEVTQTPSHQVTQMGQEVILRCVPISNHLYFYWYRQILGQKVEFLVSFYNNEISEKSEIFDDQFSVERPDGSNFTLKIRSTKLEDSAMYFCASSEDRGGPYEQYFGPGTRLTVT.

This clone was seen more than once but under ten times. The chain is built from TRBV6-5 and TRBJ2-1; D unresolved. Germline CDR1 is MNHEY and CDR2 is SVGAGI. Deletions cut 6 bases from V and 8 bases from J, with 11 bases between. The CDR3 sequence is 12 residues long. The CDR3 region has the DNA TGTGCCAGCAGGCCGCGGTGGGATGAGCAGTTCTTC. Translated: CASRPRWDEQFF.

This clone appeared once. The CDR3 here is CSASDGSGV. The DNA of the CDR3 is TGCAGTGCTTCCGACGGCTCGGGAGTC. V usage is TRBV20-1 and J usage is TRBJ2-7; D is perhaps TRBD2 (5 bases). Germline CDR1 DFQATT, CDR2 SNEGSKA (reference sequence). This CDR3 spans 9 amino acids.

The V and J genes are TRBV28 and TRBJ1-2, with TRBD1 as a possible D gene (6 bases). CDR3 length: 13 residues. Germline V gene data show CDR1 as MDHEN and CDR2 as SYDVKM. V dropped 5 bases and J dropped 6 bases, with 13 bases sitting between them. The CDR3 region has the DNA TGTGCCAGCAGTCGGGACATCTGGGATGGCTACACCTTC. Its protein product is CASSRDIWDGYTF.

This rearrangement joins TRBV5-1 to TRBJ2-5; TRBD1 might be the D (6 bases). Trimming stripped 5 bases from V and 0 bases from J, with 11 bases between. Germline V lookup: CDR1 SGHRS, CDR2 YFSETQ. This CDR3 has 14 residues. The CDR3 DNA sequence: TGCGCCAGCAGACCTACAGGGAACCAAGAGACCCAGTACTTC. This translates into CASRPTGNQETQYF.

The chain carries TRBV15 and TRBJ2-2; 7 nucleotides agree with TRBD1. J was trimmed by 7 bases and V by 3 bases; bases with no gene match: 2. This CDR3 is built from 13 residues. The V gene's germline CDR1 is LNHNV and CDR2 YYDKDF (reference sequence). The CDR3 nucleotides read TGTGCCACCAGCAGGAGGACAGGCGGGGAGCTGTTTTTT. It yields the protein CATSRRTGGELFF.

The genes are TRBV6-5 and TRBJ1-3; possibly TRBD1 for D (6 bases). Germline V gene sequence: CDR1 MNHEY, CDR2 SVGAGI. V was trimmed by 0 bases and J by 3 bases, leaving 12 bases between them. CDR3 size: 16 residues. Written as DNA, the CDR3 is TGTGCCAGCAGTTACTCATTGGGGGCAAGTGGAAACACCATATATTTT. Residues: CASSYSLGASGNTIYF.

The chain has TRBV13 and TRBJ1-3; D unresolved. Germline-derived CDR1 and CDR2 are PRHDT and FYEKMQ (reference sequence). The CDR3 extends over 14 amino acids. The V and J ends lost 0 bases and 4 bases respectively, with 7 bases between them. This CDR3 is CASSLGQLGNTIYF. CDR3 bases: TGTGCCAGCAGCTTAGGACAGCTCGGAAACACCATATATTTT.

This chain connects TRBV5-8 to TRBJ2-1, with D possibly TRBD2 on 5 matching bases. CDR1 SGHTS and CDR2 YDEGEE come from the germline V gene. This CDR3 is 17 amino acids long. Trimming took 0 bases from V and 6 from J, leaving 19 bases between them. The CDR3 protein is CASSLVWSLRGLNEQFF. The CDR3, as DNA: TGTGCCAGCAGCTTGGTGTGGTCTCTTAGAGGGCTCAATGAGCAGTTCTTC.

Worth noting for this clone: Other DNA sequences in this specimen translate into the identical CDR3. This chain links TRBV7-8 with TRBJ2-3, with 7 bases matching TRBD1. This CDR3 spans 18 amino acids. Germline trimming cut 7 bases from V and 1 base from J; bases unmatched to any gene: 17. Germline V CDR1 and CDR2: SGHVS, FQNEAQ. CDR3 residues: CASNNDRAHTYGTDTQYF. In DNA, the CDR3 is TGTGCCAGCAATAACGACAGGGCTCATACCTACGGCACAGATACGCAGTATTTT.

The V gene is TRBV9, the J gene TRBJ2-7, with 9 bases lining up with TRBD2. The CDR3 extends over 16 amino acids. V was clipped by 3 bases and J by 6 bases; unmatched bases: 13. Germline-derived CDR1 and CDR2 are SGDLS and YYNGEE. The chain's CDR3 is CASSAALAGGPAEQYF. The CDR3 DNA is TGTGCCAGCAGCGCCGCCTTGGCGGGAGGGCCAGCCGAGCAGTACTTC.

V and J are TRBV29-1 and TRBJ2-1; 8 bases align to TRBD2. Germline V gene data show CDR1 as SQVTM and CDR2 as ANQGSEA. V shed 3 bases and J 5 bases; nucleotides not matched to a gene: 6. This CDR3 is built from 14 residues. Here the CDR3 DNA reads TGCAGCGTTGACGGCCTAGCGGGCGACAATGAGCAGTTCTTC. As protein: CSVDGLAGDNEQFF.

This chain links TRBV6-5 with TRBJ2-1; weak D call: TRBD1 (5 bases). Trimming shortened V by 5 bases and J by 10 bases, and 12 bases separated the two germline ends. The CDR3 runs 12 residues. CDR1 MNHEY and CDR2 SVGAGI come from the germline V gene. The CDR3 here is CASSTGALEQFF. The CDR3 bases are TGTGCCAGCAGTACAGGAGCGTTGGAGCAGTTCTTC.

The V and J genes are TRBV4-3 and TRBJ2-5, with 9 nucleotides matching TRBD1. The better agreement between TRBJ2-7 and the DNA end casts doubt on the J call. The CDR3 is made up of 15 amino acids. The germline CDR1 and CDR2 sequences are LGHNA and YSLEER. The CDR3 protein is CASSQAGTGRNEQYF. The CDR3 nucleotides read TGCGCCAGCAGCCAAGCCGGGACAGGGCGAAACGAGCAGTACTTC.

The genes are TRBV7-2 and TRBJ1-5, with 9 bases lining up with TRBD1. The V gene end was trimmed by 4 bases and the J gene end by 0 bases; junction bases not matched to a gene: 1. The germline CDR1 and CDR2 sequences are SGHTA and FQGNSA. CDR3 length: 15 residues. The CDR3 reads CASSSGQGSNQPQHF. The CDR3 DNA follows: TGTGCCAGCAGCTCGGGACAGGGTAGCAATCAGCCCCAGCATTTT.

The chain has TRBV30 and TRBJ1-4; 9 bases map to TRBD1. The trim removed 3 bases at V and 7 bases at J, leaving 6 bases unmatched. The CDR3 sequence is 14 residues long. Germline V gives CDR1 GTSNPN, CDR2 SVGIG (reference sequence). CDR3 sequence: CAWSPTGGFEKLFF. The DNA of the CDR3 is TGTGCCTGGAGCCCGACAGGGGGTTTTGAAAAACTGTTTTTT.

The chain joins TRBV7-2 to TRBJ2-2, with 8 bases lining up with TRBD2. The V gene's germline CDR1 is SGHTA and CDR2 FQGNSA. The J segment lost 7 bases and the V segment lost 1 base, leaving 5 bases of the junction unmatched. This CDR3 spans 15 amino acids. CDR3 protein: CASSLVAGGHGELFF. DNA for the CDR3: TGTGCCAGCAGCTTAGTGGCGGGAGGTCACGGGGAGCTGTTTTTT.

The rearrangement joins TRBV10-3 to TRBJ2-6, with 12 positions matching TRBD1. Losses at the gene ends were 2 bases for V and 2 bases for J; bases not matched to a gene: 1. From germline, CDR1 is ENHRY and CDR2 SYGVKD. This CDR3 is built from 17 residues. This chain's CDR3 is CAISERDRGPGANVLTF. The CDR3 DNA sequence: TGTGCCATCAGTGAGCGGGACAGGGGGCCTGGGGCCAACGTCCTGACTTTC.

Turning to this clone: A junction end diverges from the germline sequence, so it may reflect a read error. The chain employs TRBV7-9 and TRBJ2-2; D possibly corresponds to TRBD1 (6 bases). Germline CDR1 reads SEHNR; CDR2 reads FQNEAQ (reference sequence). This CDR3 has 13 residues. Here the CDR3 DNA reads TGTTCCAGCAGTCAAACAGGGTCCGGGGAGCTGTTTTTT. Translated: CSSSQTGSGELFF.

The chain combines TRBV28 with TRBJ2-1; 13 bases agree with TRBD2. Germline CDR1 reads MDHEN; CDR2 reads SYDVKM. The CDR3 covers 19 residues. J was trimmed by 9 bases and V by 1 base; bases with no gene match: 15. The CDR3 coding sequence is TGTGCCAGCAGTTTATCCCAATCCTGGACTAGCGGGAGAGACGGTGAGCAGTTCTTC. Protein: CASSLSQSWTSGRDGEQFF.

This clone occurred a few times. V is TRBV28 and J is TRBJ2-3; 8 positions agree with TRBD2. Per the germline V gene, CDR1 is MDHEN and CDR2 is SYDVKM. The V segment lost 10 bases and the J segment 5 bases; nucleotides outside the gene matches: 14. CDR3 size: 15 residues. This CDR3 reads CAITTNGGARDTQYF. The DNA for the CDR3 is TGTGCCATCACTACAAACGGGGGGGCGAGAGATACGCAGTATTTT.

This clone was counted a single time. Other nucleotide sequences from this sample produce the same CDR3. The V call is TRBV7-9, the J call TRBJ2-7, with D maybe TRBD2 (5 bases). CDR1 is SEHNR and CDR2 is FQNEAQ in the germline V gene (reference sequence). This CDR3 region has 14 residues. The CDR3 is CASSLSGRTYEQYV. CDR3 DNA: TGTGCCAGCAGCTTAAGCGGCAGGACCTACGAGCAGTACGTT.

This clone was seen more than once but under ten times. The rearrangement joins TRBV4-2 to TRBJ2-7; 11 nucleotides agree with TRBD2. Germline V gene sequence: CDR1 LGHNA, CDR2 YNFKEQ. This CDR3 comprises 19 residues. The V segment lost 0 bases and the J segment 3 bases; nucleotides outside the gene matches: 13. For the CDR3, the DNA is TGTGCCAGCAGCCAAGAAGGGGCTACTAGCGGGAGCGTTGACTACGAGCAGTACTTC. Its translation is CASSQEGATSGSVDYEQYF.

CDR3 loop: CASSLRQNTGELFF. DNA of the CDR3: TGTGCCAGCAGCTTAAGACAGAACACCGGGGAGCTGTTTTTT. The V call is TRBV7-9, the J call TRBJ2-2, with D uncertain. The CDR3 spans 14 residues. The germline V and J ends were trimmed by 2 bases and 1 base, with 5 bases remaining between them. Per germline, CDR1 SEHNR and CDR2 FQNEAQ (reference sequence).

The chain is built from TRBV11-3 and TRBJ2-3; a possible D gene is TRBD1 (5 bases). CDR1 and CDR2 from the germline V gene are SGHNT and YENEEA. The CDR3 spans 17 residues. Trimming removed 5 bases at V and 1 base at J, with 19 bases between. The DNA of the CDR3 is TGTGCCAGCAGCCCGGACAACCAACTAAGGGGCACAGATACGCAGTATTTT. Amino acids: CASSPDNQLRGTDTQYF.

This clone was detected only a few times. The CDR3 nucleotides are TGCGCCAGCAGTGAGTCCGCGACAGTGTATGAGCAGTACTTC. This translates into CASSESATVYEQYF. The chain uses TRBV10-1 and TRBJ2-7, with D tentatively TRBD1 (5 bases). Trimming shortened V by 0 bases and J by 7 bases, and 13 bases separated the two germline ends. The length of the CDR3 is 14 residues. The V gene's germline CDR1 is WNHNN and CDR2 SYGVQD (reference sequence).

The sample holds one count of this clone. The chain recombines TRBV21-1 with TRBJ2-7; no DNA check was done on the table's D call, TRBD2. TRBV21-1 is marked as a pseudogene. The CDR3 consists of 16 residues. The CDR3 coding sequence is TGTGCCAGCAGCAAAGTTACGGCTAGCGGTCAAAGGGAGCAGTACGTC. Translation gives CASSKVTASGQREQYV.